This TCR beta chain was captured in a study of HIV-infected patients and healthy controls. TCRdb re-derived calls from the 5' RACE reads in MiXCR, one entry per CDR3 protein. The sample has 15,000 to 20,000 distinct CDR3 sequences, 16% seen once. This clonotype was counted only a few times. The V gene's germline CDR1 is SGHRS and CDR2 YFSETQ. With 3 bases removed from V and 6 bases from J, the gap between germline ends came to 12 bases. The CDR3 length is 14 residues. The clonotype was recovered from a human donor in good health. The specimen was CD8+ T cells from blood. The rearrangement uses TRBV5-1 and TRBJ2-2, with D perhaps matching TRBD1 (6 bases). As DNA, the CDR3 is TGCGCCAGCAGCTGGGCCAGGGGCCCCGGGGAGCTGTTTTTT. This translates into CASSWARGPGELFF.